These 32 T cell receptor beta chains came from one sample sequenced in a study of neoadjuvant anti-PD-1 for oral cavity cancer. Produced via immunoSEQ multiplex PCR; TCRdb's table is partial and in-frame only. Of about 15,000 clones listed, 60% to 80% were seen once; the top ten hold 2.4%. Sample: PBMCs, taken before nivolumab (anti-PD-1) treatment. The receptors shown here come from a person aged 35-79 years with oral cavity squamous cell carcinoma.

This chain uses TRBV2 with TRBJ1-2; a possible D gene is TRBD1 (6 bases). This CDR3 has 15 residues. V lost 5 bases to trimming and J lost 8 bases, with 21 bases between them. Germline CDR1 SNHLY, CDR2 FYNNEI. CDR3 sequence (DNA): TGTGCCAGCAGTAGAGACGGGGCAGGGGATGGGGGCTACACCTTC. Translated, it gives CASSRDGAGDGGYTF.

This chain links TRBV14 with TRBJ1-4, with unresolved D. The CDR3 sequence is 13 residues long. Deletions cut 4 bases from V and 4 bases from J, with 7 bases between. Looked up from germline, CDR1 is SGHDN and CDR2 is FVKESK. The CDR3 protein is CASSPGLNEKLFF. CDR3 nucleotides: TGTGCCAGCAGCCCTGGTCTTAATGAAAAACTGTTTTTT.

The chain carries TRBV5-4 and TRBJ1-1, with 11 bases that match TRBD1. The V gene's germline CDR1 is SGHNT and CDR2 YYREEE (reference sequence). This CDR3 is built from 15 residues. V shed 5 bases, J shed 5 bases, and the junction held 8 bases outside the gene matches. The CDR3 nucleotides are TGTGCCAGCAGTCCAGCGGACAGGGGGCGGACTGAAGCTTTCTTT. Its protein is CASSPADRGRTEAFF.

This clone has more than one count but fewer than ten. The V and J genes are TRBV27 and TRBJ2-2; no clear D gene. The CDR3 totals 14 residues. Germline V gene data show CDR1 as MNHEY and CDR2 as SMNVEV (reference sequence). V was shortened by 2 bases and J by 2 bases, with 6 bases between the two germline ends. The CDR3: CASSLTSNTGELFF. CDR3 sequence (DNA): TGTGCCAGCAGTTTAACCAGCAACACCGGGGAGCTGTTTTTT.

The chain joins TRBV7-2 to TRBJ1-5; D is possibly TRBD1 (6 bases). Trimming shortened V by 1 base and J by 5 bases, and 6 bases separated the two germline ends. Per the germline V gene, CDR1 is SGHTA and CDR2 is FQGNSA. CDR3 length: 13 residues. The CDR3 bases are TGTGCCAGCAGCTTAGAGGGGGATCAGCCCCAGCATTTT. This gives the protein CASSLEGDQPQHF.

This clone has only a few counts. The J gene is TRBJ2-3, the V gene TRBV5-1, with unresolved D. The CDR3 is 15 amino acids. The germline V gene has CDR1 SGHRS and CDR2 YFSETQ. V lost 5 bases, J lost 5 bases, and 18 bases lay in between. The CDR3 DNA reads TGCGCCAGCAGTTCCCCTCCGACCCGCGGAGATACGCAGTATTTT. Translating gives CASSSPPTRGDTQYF. Together with reference TRBV5-1 and TRBJ2-3, the CDR3 gives the full variable domain: KAGVTQTPRYLIKTRGQQVTLSCSPISGHRSVSWYQQTPGQGLQFLFEYFSETQRNKGNFPGRFSGRQFSNSRSEMNVSTLELGDSALYLCASSSPPTRGDTQYFGPGTRLTVL.

The J gene is TRBJ1-1, the V gene TRBV19; D uncertain. This CDR3 contains 14 residues. Trimming took off 6 bases at V and 4 bases at J, with 15 bases between the two ends. Per germline, CDR1 LNHDA and CDR2 SQIVND (reference sequence). The CDR3, as DNA: TGTGCCAGTAGCCCTACAGTGTCGGGCACTGAAGCTTTCTTT. Translating gives CASSPTVSGTEAFF.

The chain's CDR3 is CASRRTGGFTDTQYF. The CDR3 region has the DNA TGTGCCAGCAGGCGAACAGGGGGCTTCACAGATACGCAGTATTTT. The chain recombines TRBV5-4 with TRBJ2-3; TRBD1 aligns across 9 bases. V lost 5 bases, J lost 2 bases, and 6 bases stayed unmatched. Germline-derived CDR1 and CDR2 are SGHNT and YYREEE (reference sequence). The length of the CDR3 is 15 residues. The complete variable domain, with remaining parts taken from reference TRBV5-4 and TRBJ2-3, reads ETGVTQSPTHLIKTRGQQVTLRCSSQSGHNTVSWYQQALGQGPQFIFQYYREEENGRGNFPPRFSGLQFPNYSSELNVNALELDDSALYLCASRRTGGFTDTQYFGPGTRLTVL.

J is TRBJ1-2 and V is TRBV21-1; the table gives TRBD1 as D, unverified against the DNA. TRBV21-1 is deemed a pseudogene. The length of the CDR3 is 16 residues. The CDR3 nucleotides are TGTGCCAGCAGCTGGGACAGATCCTACTTACCATATGGCTACACCTTC. It specifies CASSWDRSYLPYGYTF.

This clone was picked up a small number of times. The rearrangement uses TRBV14 and TRBJ2-1; D remains ambiguous. V was shortened by 8 bases and J by 5 bases, with 13 bases between the two germline ends. The CDR3 is 13 residues long. Looked up from germline, CDR1 is SGHDN and CDR2 is FVKESK. The CDR3 here is CASRETVNNEQFF. The DNA for the CDR3 is TGTGCCAGCCGAGAGACGGTCAACAATGAGCAGTTCTTC. The full variable domain, in which reference TRBV14 and TRBJ2-1 provide the parts outside the CDR3, is EAGVTQFPSHSVIEKGQTVTLRCDPISGHDNLYWYRRVMGKEIKFLLHFVKESKQDESGMPNNRFLAERTGGTYSTLKVQPAELEDSGVYFCASRETVNNEQFFGPGTRLTVL.

The rearrangement uses TRBV28 and TRBJ2-3; weak D call: TRBD1 (5 bases). Germline V CDR1 and CDR2: MDHEN, SYDVKM. This CDR3 has 15 amino acids. V lost 4 bases and J lost 8, with 19 bases in between. The CDR3 loop reads CASSSATGPAGTQYF. CDR3 sequence (DNA): TGTGCCAGCAGTTCGGCTACAGGACCCGCAGGTACGCAGTATTTT.

The chain links TRBV5-6 to TRBJ2-1, with D maybe TRBD1 (5 bases). CDR1 SGHDT and CDR2 YYEEEE come from the germline V gene. The V end was cut by 0 bases, the J end by 10 bases, with 20 bases between. There are 16 residues in the CDR3. The CDR3: CASSLGPAVPGQEQFF. The DNA of the CDR3 is TGTGCCAGCAGCTTGGGACCGGCAGTCCCAGGACAAGAGCAGTTCTTC.

This clone was detected a few times. The chain employs TRBV19 and TRBJ2-3; 9 nucleotides match TRBD2. Germline V gene sequence: CDR1 LNHDA, CDR2 SQIVND (reference sequence). The CDR3 covers 18 residues. With V trimmed by 7 bases and J by 6 bases, 20 bases remained unmatched. The CDR3 region has the DNA TGTGCCAGTAAGGAGATTGGGCGGCGCGGGAGGGCCAGTGATACGCAGTATTTT. This encodes CASKEIGRRGRASDTQYF.

This clone was seen a handful of times. The chain uses TRBV30 and TRBJ2-2, with a tentative D call TRBD2 (6 bases). Per the germline V gene, CDR1 is GTSNPN and CDR2 is SVGIG (reference sequence). The CDR3 runs to 13 residues. V shed 2 bases and J shed 8 bases, with 12 bases lying between them. Here the CDR3 reads CAWSLGTPGELFF. The CDR3 DNA reads TGTGCCTGGAGTCTCGGGACTCCGGGGGAGCTGTTTTTT.

In its sample, this clone was seen once. The rearrangement joins TRBV19 to TRBJ2-5, with D tentatively TRBD1 or TRBD2 (5 bases each). The length of the CDR3 is 13 residues. CDR1 and CDR2 from the germline V gene are LNHDA and SQIVND (reference sequence). The V end was cut by 3 bases, the J end by 2 bases, with 7 bases between. The CDR3 bases are TGTGCCAGTAGTATTTGGGGGCAAGAGACCCAGTACTTC. It translates to CASSIWGQETQYF.

The chain joins TRBV6-1 to TRBJ1-5; D is unclear. Trimming took off 2 bases at V and 4 bases at J, with 12 bases between the two ends. Germline CDR1 reads MNHNS; CDR2 reads SASEGT. The length of the CDR3 is 15 residues. CDR3 residues: CASSEQSVRNQPQHF. CDR3 bases: TGTGCCAGCAGTGAACAGTCCGTCCGGAATCAGCCCCAGCATTTT.

J is TRBJ1-1 and V is TRBV7-9, with 9 bases identical to TRBD1. Germline values: CDR1 SEHNR, CDR2 FQNEAQ (reference sequence). This CDR3 contains 15 residues. The V and J ends lost 4 bases and 6 bases, in that order; junction bases with no gene match: 9. In nucleotides, the CDR3 is TGTGCCAGCAGCTCTCCTCCCGGGACAGGGTCTGAAGCTTTCTTT. Protein sequence: CASSSPPGTGSEAFF.

The genes are TRBV27 and TRBJ2-3; D not resolved. The CDR3 covers 15 residues. CDR1 is MNHEY and CDR2 is SMNVEV in the germline V gene (reference sequence). V was pared by 0 bases and J by 2 bases, with 9 bases between. As DNA, the CDR3 is TGTGCCAGCAGTTTATCGAATGGTCCCACAGATACGCAGTATTTT. Amino acid sequence: CASSLSNGPTDTQYF.

J is TRBJ2-5 and V is TRBV5-1, with D perhaps TRBD1 (5 bases). V lost 0 bases to trimming and J lost 7 bases, with 13 bases between them. Germline V gene lookup returns CDR1 SGHRS and CDR2 YFSETQ. There are 14 residues in the CDR3. CDR3 sequence (DNA): TGCGCCAGCAGCTTGGGGCGGTCCCAGGGGACCCAGTACTTC. Its translation is CASSLGRSQGTQYF. Together with reference TRBV5-1 and TRBJ2-5, the CDR3 gives the full variable domain: KAGVTQTPRYLIKTRGQQVTLSCSPISGHRSVSWYQQTPGQGLQFLFEYFSETQRNKGNFPGRFSGRQFSNSRSEMNVSTLELGDSALYLCASSLGRSQGTQYFGPGTRLLVL.

The chain uses TRBV6-1 and TRBJ1-2; tentatively, D is TRBD1 (6 bases). Trimming cost V 11 bases and J 0 bases, with 19 bases left between them. Looked up from germline, CDR1 is MNHNS and CDR2 is SASEGT. This CDR3 is 15 amino acids long. The CDR3 region has the DNA TGTGCCGGACGAGCATGGGGGCAGCCTAACTATGGCTACACCTTC. It codes for CAGRAWGQPNYGYTF.

The rearrangement links TRBV6-5 to TRBJ2-7; tentatively, D is TRBD1 or TRBD2 (5 bases each). The germline gives CDR1 MNHEY, CDR2 SVGAGI. Trimming stripped 6 bases from V and 7 bases from J, with 19 bases between. This CDR3 contains 14 residues. CDR3 sequence reads: CASSVRETGWEQYF. The DNA for the CDR3 is TGTGCCAGCAGCGTCAGGGAGACGGGCTGGGAGCAGTACTTC.

This clone was found once. The V gene is TRBV6-6, the J gene TRBJ2-3; D not resolved. The V end was cut by 6 bases, the J end by 2 bases, with 6 bases between. The germline gives CDR1 MNHNY, CDR2 SVGAGI (reference sequence). The CDR3 spans 12 residues. The CDR3 DNA is TGTGCCAGCAGAAGAATCACAGATACGCAGTATTTT. This gives the protein CASRRITDTQYF.

This clone was seen more than once but under ten times. CDR3 DNA: TGTGCCATCAGTAGCCCCATGAACACTGAAGCTTTCTTT. Its protein is CAISSPMNTEAFF. The J gene is TRBJ1-1, the V gene TRBV10-3; D is unclear. The germline V and J ends were trimmed by 5 bases and 0 bases, with 7 bases remaining between them. Germline-derived CDR1 and CDR2 are ENHRY and SYGVKD. There are 13 residues in the CDR3.

The chain uses TRBV27 and TRBJ2-7; D may match TRBD1 or TRBD2 (6 bases each). The germline V gene has CDR1 MNHEY and CDR2 SMNVEV (reference sequence). The CDR3 runs 16 residues. Trimming shortened V by 2 bases and J by 9 bases, and 23 bases separated the two germline ends. This CDR3 is CASSLHGGPSLSGQYF. Written as DNA, the CDR3 is TGTGCCAGCAGTTTACACGGGGGCCCCAGCCTATCGGGGCAGTACTTC.

For the CDR3, the DNA is TGTGCCAGCAGCTCTTTGGCCAGGAGCGGAGGAAACATTCAGTACTTC. Amino acids: CASSSLARSGGNIQYF. The genes are TRBV7-6 and TRBJ2-4, with a weak D call TRBD2 (5 bases). The CDR3 runs 16 residues. Trimming took off 4 bases at V and 6 bases at J, with 19 bases between the two ends. Per germline, CDR1 SGHVS and CDR2 FNYEAQ.

The chain joins TRBV7-8 to TRBJ2-1, with TRBD2 matching 10 bases. CDR1 is SGHVS and CDR2 is FQNEAQ in the germline V gene. With V trimmed by 0 bases and J by 8 bases, 13 bases remained unmatched. This CDR3 contains 18 residues. CDR3 region: CASSLARRLAGARDEQFF. The CDR3 DNA follows: TGTGCCAGCAGCTTAGCGCGTCGGCTAGCGGGAGCCCGGGATGAGCAGTTCTTC.

The J gene is TRBJ2-5, the V gene TRBV11-3; D possibly uses TRBD1 or TRBD2 (5 bases each). V dropped 3 bases and J dropped 0 bases, with 8 bases sitting between them. CDR1 is SGHNT, CDR2 YENEEA, per germline. The CDR3 has 14 residues. The CDR3 DNA reads TGTGCCAGCAGCTTGGGACCGAACCAAGAGACCCAGTACTTC. This gives the protein CASSLGPNQETQYF.

The chain employs TRBV2 and TRBJ1-5; D is ambiguous. The length of the CDR3 is 14 residues. In germline, CDR1 is SNHLY, CDR2 FYNNEI. The V gene lost 3 bases and the J gene lost 1 base, with 7 bases spanning the gap. The CDR3 is CASSDPGSNQPQHF. CDR3 in DNA: TGTGCCAGCAGTGACCCGGGGAGCAATCAGCCCCAGCATTTT.

This CDR3 is CASSEGLFGDNEQFF. The CDR3 DNA reads TGTGCCAGCAGTGAGGGACTTTTCGGTGACAATGAGCAGTTCTTC. This chain links TRBV2 with TRBJ2-1; maybe TRBD2 (6 bases). Trimming shortened V by 3 bases and J by 5 bases, and 14 bases separated the two germline ends. The germline V gene encodes CDR1 SNHLY and CDR2 FYNNEI. This CDR3 is built from 15 residues.

This clone showed up just a few times. The chain is built from TRBV5-4 and TRBJ2-5; a weak D match, TRBD1 (6 bases). The ends were cut back, 4 bases at V and 1 base at J, with 14 bases in the middle. CDR3 length: 15 residues. The germline gives CDR1 SGHNT, CDR2 YYREEE (reference sequence). CDR3 coding DNA: TGTGCCAGCAGCCCGAACGGACAGCCCCAAGAGACCCAGTACTTC. It codes for CASSPNGQPQETQYF.

V is TRBV9 and J is TRBJ2-6; D ambiguous. There are 18 residues in the CDR3. Germline values: CDR1 SGDLS, CDR2 YYNGEE. V was trimmed by 1 base and J by 0 bases, leaving 14 bases between them. The DNA of the CDR3 is TGTGCCAGCAGCGTACCACTGCACCCCCTCTCTGGGGCCAACGTCCTGACTTTC. Protein: CASSVPLHPLSGANVLTF.

This chain uses TRBV6-5 with TRBJ1-5; the D is unclear. Trimming shortened V by 9 bases and J by 0 bases, and 12 bases separated the two germline ends. This CDR3 has 14 residues. CDR1 and CDR2 (germline): MNHEY, SVGAGI. CDR3 nucleotides: TGTGCCAGGGCCCCAGACAATAGCAATCAGCCCCAGCATTTT. It encodes CARAPDNSNQPQHF.